The 11 T cell receptor beta chains given below trace back to one sample, sequenced in a study of cytomegalovirus exposure and HLA in healthy donors. Using immunoSEQ multiplex PCR, the repertoire was profiled, and TCRdb retains in-frame clones only, with some absent. The repertoire holds some 140,000 clones, with approximately 84% as singletons. Sequenced material: PBMCs. These receptors were taken from a woman aged 25-40 years in good health and CMV-seronegative.

V and J are TRBV5-1 and TRBJ2-2, with D hard to call. The CDR3 is 15 amino acids. V was clipped by 2 bases and J by 4 bases, with 12 bases between them. Germline CDR1 is SGHRS and CDR2 is YFSETQ. Written as DNA, the CDR3 is TGCGCCAGCAGCTTCGCGCAAGTAATCACCGGGGAGCTGTTTTTT. This codes for CASSFAQVITGELFF.

The chain carries TRBV9 and TRBJ2-5; 12 bases agree with TRBD2. CDR3 length: 17 amino acids. J lost 5 bases, V lost 4 bases, and 12 bases had no gene match. CDR1 is SGDLS, CDR2 YYNGEE, per germline. The CDR3 coding sequence is TGTGCCAGCAGCTTCGGTGGACAACTAGCGGGGGGTGAGACCCAGTACTTC. Translating it yields CASSFGGQLAGGETQYF. The entire variable domain, with the rest obtained from reference TRBV9 and TRBJ2-5, is as follows: DSGVTQTPKHLITATGQRVTLRCSPRSGDLSVYWYQQSLDQGLQFLIQYYNGEERAKGNILERFSAQQFPDLHSELNLSSLELGDSALYFCASSFGGQLAGGETQYFGPGTRLLVL.

The chain joins TRBV29-1 to TRBJ2-1; TRBD2 matches 10 bases. Germline lookup yields CDR1 SQVTM and CDR2 ANQGSEA. CDR3 size: 12 residues. Unmatched junction bases numbered 4, after V lost 6 bases and J lost 8 bases. The CDR3 nucleotides are TGCAGCGTAGCGGGGGGGTGGGATGAGCAGTTCTTC. Translated: CSVAGGWDEQFF.

The chain recombines TRBV10-3 with TRBJ2-5, with TRBD1 matching over 11 bases. Trimming cost V 1 base and J 5 bases; bases outside gene matches: 6. The germline gives CDR1 ENHRY, CDR2 SYGVKD. The CDR3 spans 16 residues. In nucleotides, the CDR3 is TGTGCCATCAGTGAGTGGGACAGGGGGTCCGGGGAGACCCAGTACTTC. Translation: CAISEWDRGSGETQYF.

This clone appeared once. The rearrangement uses TRBV10-2 and TRBJ2-3, with no clear D. This CDR3 has 13 amino acids. The V gene's germline CDR1 is WSHSY and CDR2 SAAADI. V was trimmed by 3 bases and J by 2 bases, leaving 6 bases between them. CDR3 coding DNA: TGCGCCAGCAGTGAATTAGACACAGATACGCAGTATTTT. It codes for CASSELDTDTQYF.

V and J are TRBV6-6 and TRBJ2-7, with a tentative D call TRBD1 (6 bases). The CDR3 spans 15 residues. Trimming removed 5 bases from V and 3 bases from J, with 17 bases in between. The germline CDR1 and CDR2 sequences are MNHNY and SVGAGI (reference sequence). The CDR3 DNA is TGTGCCAGCAGTCCGAAACAGGGAGTTTTCTACGAGCAGTACTTC. It encodes CASSPKQGVFYEQYF.

The V and J genes are TRBV10-3 and TRBJ1-2; no reliable D call. Trimming cost V 6 bases and J 0 bases, with 17 bases left between them. CDR1 ENHRY and CDR2 SYGVKD come from the germline V gene. The CDR3 extends over 16 amino acids. The CDR3 coding sequence is TGTGCCATCAGGCCCCCTGGCGGTTTTCCTAACTATGGCTACACCTTC. Its translation: CAIRPPGGFPNYGYTF.

This chain links TRBV5-1 with TRBJ1-1; D call uncertain. The CDR3 totals 16 residues. Deletions cut 0 bases from V and 4 bases from J, with 16 bases between. CDR1 and CDR2 from the germline V gene are SGHRS and YFSETQ. CDR3 coding DNA: TGCGCCAGCAGCTTGGGGCAGACCCCTCGGGGCACTGAAGCTTTCTTT. Amino acids: CASSLGQTPRGTEAFF.

The chain is built from TRBV6-4 and TRBJ2-3; D may be TRBD1 (5 bases). Germline CDR1 and CDR2: MRHNA and SNTAGT. This CDR3 contains 14 residues. The V gene lost 2 bases and the J gene lost 4 bases, with 10 bases spanning the gap. The DNA for the CDR3 is TGTGCCAGCAGTGACGTCCAAGGGGCAGATACGCAGTATTTT. Translation gives CASSDVQGADTQYF.

The gene calls are TRBV5-1 and TRBJ2-1; tentative D call: TRBD1 (6 bases). In germline, CDR1 is SGHRS, CDR2 YFSETQ. V was pared by 2 bases and J by 5 bases, with 11 bases between. The length of the CDR3 is 14 residues. CDR3 amino acids: CASSLMGADNEQFF. CDR3 sequence (DNA): TGCGCCAGCAGCTTAATGGGGGCGGACAATGAGCAGTTCTTC.

This chain uses TRBV2 with TRBJ1-1; D ambiguous. Germline values: CDR1 SNHLY, CDR2 FYNNEI. The V gene lost 6 bases and the J gene lost 3 bases, with 14 bases spanning the gap. The CDR3 is made up of 14 amino acids. Here the CDR3 reads CASSPITRDTEAFF. CDR3 DNA: TGTGCCAGCAGCCCCATAACTAGGGACACTGAAGCTTTCTTT. The whole variable domain, filled in from reference TRBV2 and TRBJ1-1, reads EPEVTQTPSHQVTQMGQEVILRCVPISNHLYFYWYRQILGQKVEFLVSFYNNEISEKSEIFDDQFSVERPDGSNFTLKIRSTKLEDSAMYFCASSPITRDTEAFFGQGTRLTVV.